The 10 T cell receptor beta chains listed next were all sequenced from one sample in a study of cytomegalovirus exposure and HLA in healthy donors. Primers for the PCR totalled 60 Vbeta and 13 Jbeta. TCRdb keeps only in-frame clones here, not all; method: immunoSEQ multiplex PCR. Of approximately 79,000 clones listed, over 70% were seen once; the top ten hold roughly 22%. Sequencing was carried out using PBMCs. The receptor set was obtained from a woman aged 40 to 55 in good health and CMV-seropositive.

CDR3 nucleotide sequence: TGCAGCGTCCGTAGACTAGCGGGGTCGGCAGATACGCAGTATTTT. Its protein is CSVRRLAGSADTQYF. The chain combines TRBV29-1 with TRBJ2-3, with 11 positions matching TRBD2. V dropped 6 bases and J dropped 4; count of bases not matched to a gene: 9. The CDR3 covers 15 residues. Germline loops: CDR1 SQVTM, CDR2 ANQGSEA.

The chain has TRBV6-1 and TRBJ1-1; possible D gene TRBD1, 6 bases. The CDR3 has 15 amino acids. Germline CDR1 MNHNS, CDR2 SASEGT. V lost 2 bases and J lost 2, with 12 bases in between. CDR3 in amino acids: CASSEYRTANTEAFF. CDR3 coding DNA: TGTGCCAGCAGTGAATACAGGACAGCAAACACTGAAGCTTTCTTT.

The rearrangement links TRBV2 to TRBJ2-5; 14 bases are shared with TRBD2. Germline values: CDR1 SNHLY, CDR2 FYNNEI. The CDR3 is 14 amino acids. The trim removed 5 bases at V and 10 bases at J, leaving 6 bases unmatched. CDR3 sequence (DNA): TGTGCCAGCAGTCCCGGGACTAGCGGGGGAAACCAGTACTTC. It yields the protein CASSPGTSGGNQYF.

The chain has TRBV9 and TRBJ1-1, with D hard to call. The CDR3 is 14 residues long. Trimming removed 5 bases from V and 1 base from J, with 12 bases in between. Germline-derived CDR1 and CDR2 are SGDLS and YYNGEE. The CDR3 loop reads CASSFSAENTEAFF. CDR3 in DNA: TGTGCCAGCAGTTTCAGTGCGGAGAACACTGAAGCTTTCTTT.

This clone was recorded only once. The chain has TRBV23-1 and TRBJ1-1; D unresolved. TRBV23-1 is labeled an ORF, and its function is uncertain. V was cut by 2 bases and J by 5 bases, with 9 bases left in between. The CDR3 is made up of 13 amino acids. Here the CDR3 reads CASSQPRSTEAFF. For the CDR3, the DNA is TGCGCCAGCAGTCAACCCAGATCGACTGAAGCTTTCTTT.

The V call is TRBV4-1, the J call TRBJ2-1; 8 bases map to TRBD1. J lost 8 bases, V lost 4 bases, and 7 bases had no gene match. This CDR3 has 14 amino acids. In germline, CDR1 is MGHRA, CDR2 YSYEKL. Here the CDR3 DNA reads TGCGCCAGCAGCCTTCAGGGGGCATCAGATGAGCAGTTCTTC. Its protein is CASSLQGASDEQFF.

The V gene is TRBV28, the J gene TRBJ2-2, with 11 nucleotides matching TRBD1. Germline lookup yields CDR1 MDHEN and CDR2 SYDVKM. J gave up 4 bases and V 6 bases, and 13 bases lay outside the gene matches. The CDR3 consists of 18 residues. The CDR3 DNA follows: TGTGCCAGCAGCACCTACTGGGGGACAGGGGGATTCACCGGGGAGCTGTTTTTT. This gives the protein CASSTYWGTGGFTGELFF.

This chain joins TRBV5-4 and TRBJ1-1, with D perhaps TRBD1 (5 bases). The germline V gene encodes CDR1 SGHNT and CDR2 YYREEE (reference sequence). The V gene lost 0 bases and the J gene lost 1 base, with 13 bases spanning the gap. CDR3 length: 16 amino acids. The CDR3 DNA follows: TGTGCCAGCAGCTTGGGGACACCTGACCGGAACACTGAAGCTTTCTTT. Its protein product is CASSLGTPDRNTEAFF.

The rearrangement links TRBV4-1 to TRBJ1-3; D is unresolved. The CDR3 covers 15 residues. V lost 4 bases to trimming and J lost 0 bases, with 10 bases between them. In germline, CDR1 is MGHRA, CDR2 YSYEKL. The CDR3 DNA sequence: TGCGCCAGCAGCCGCGAGGGTCTCTCTGGAAACACCATATATTTT. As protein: CASSREGLSGNTIYF.

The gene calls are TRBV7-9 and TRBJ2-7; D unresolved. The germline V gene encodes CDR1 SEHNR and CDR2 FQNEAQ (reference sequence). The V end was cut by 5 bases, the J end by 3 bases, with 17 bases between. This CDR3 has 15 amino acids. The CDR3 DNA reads TGTGCCAGCAGCCCTATCACAGATAGAATCTACGAGCAGTACTTC. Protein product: CASSPITDRIYEQYF.